Presented here are 24 T cell receptor beta chains from one specimen sequenced in a study of T cells after yellow fever vaccination. Each CDR3 protein is one row after TCRdb ran MiXCR on the 5' RACE reads. This table has under 40,000 distinct CDR3 sequences, about 6.6% appearing once. Sequencing was performed on PBMCs, either bulk or a sorted T-cell subset (CD4+, CD8+, memory, or dextramer-sorted; not recorded which), taken on the day of the first yellow fever vaccination. The receptors here all came from a young man who received the YFV17D yellow fever vaccine.

This clonotype was counted only a few times. The V call is TRBV30, the J call TRBJ1-2, with 7 positions matching TRBD1. The germline V gene encodes CDR1 GTSNPN and CDR2 SVGIG (reference sequence). The V and J ends lost 6 bases and 0 bases, in that order; junction bases with no gene match: 10. This CDR3 has 15 amino acids. The CDR3 loop reads CACQETGQTNYGYTF. The CDR3 nucleotides read TGTGCCTGCCAAGAAACGGGACAGACTAACTATGGCTACACCTTC. Drawing the rest from reference TRBV30 and TRBJ1-2, the complete variable domain is SQTIHQWPATLVQPVGSPLSLECTVEGTSNPNLYWYRQAAGRGLQLLFYSVGIGQISSEVPQNLSASRPQDRQFILSSKKLLLSDSGFYLCACQETGQTNYGYTFGSGTRLTVV.

In its sample, this clonotype was seen many times. The chain links TRBV6-1 to TRBJ2-5; 10 positions agree with TRBD2. CDR3 size: 15 residues. The germline V gene encodes CDR1 MNHNS and CDR2 SASEGT. Trimming removed 8 bases from V and 4 bases from J; junction bases left unmatched: 10. The CDR3 protein is CASCQLAGPGETQYF. The CDR3 nucleotides read TGTGCCAGCTGTCAACTAGCGGGGCCGGGAGAGACCCAGTACTTC.

This clonotype was picked up a small number of times. The chain is built from TRBV7-2 and TRBJ1-2; D may be TRBD1 (5 bases). CDR1 and CDR2 from the germline V gene are SGHTA and FQGNSA. The CDR3 covers 15 residues. V lost 1 base and J lost 4, with 13 bases in between. The CDR3 spells CASSLERRGAYGYTF. Written as DNA, the CDR3 is TGTGCCAGCAGCTTAGAGAGAAGGGGTGCCTATGGCTACACCTTC. Complete variable domain (other parts from reference TRBV7-2 and TRBJ1-2): GAGVSQSPSNKVTEKGKDVELRCDPISGHTALYWYRQSLGQGLEFLIYFQGNSAPDKSGLPSDRFSAERTGGSVSTLTIQRTQQEDSAVYLCASSLERRGAYGYTFGSGTRLTVV.

This clonotype was seen more than once but under ten times. The chain has TRBV7-8 and TRBJ2-7; tentative D call: TRBD1 (6 bases). V dropped 5 bases and J dropped 7 bases, with 18 bases sitting between them. The germline CDR1 and CDR2 sequences are SGHVS and FQNEAQ. The CDR3 totals 14 residues. CDR3 protein: CASSRGETGIEQYF. As DNA, the CDR3 is TGTGCCAGCAGCAGAGGTGAAACAGGGATTGAGCAGTACTTC. Looking up the rest from reference TRBV7-8 and TRBJ2-7 gives the full variable domain: GAGVSQSPRYKVAKRGQDVALRCDPISGHVSLFWYQQALGQGPEFLTYFQNEAQLDKSGLPSDRFFAERPEGSVSTLKIQRTQQEDSAVYLCASSRGETGIEQYFGPGTRLTVT.

This clonotype was picked up many times. This chain joins TRBV5-1 and TRBJ2-1; tentative D call: TRBD2 (6 bases). Germline V gene lookup returns CDR1 SGHRS and CDR2 YFSETQ. V was clipped by 0 bases and J by 4 bases, with 8 bases between them. This CDR3 region has 14 residues. The DNA for the CDR3 is TGCGCCAGCAGCTTGGACGGGGGTTACAATGAGCAGTTCTTC. This gives the protein CASSLDGGYNEQFF.

This clonotype was seen ten or more times. V usage is TRBV7-3 and J usage is TRBJ2-1, with 8 bases identical to TRBD2. Germline-derived CDR1 and CDR2 are SGHTA and FQGTGA. J lost 9 bases, V lost 6 bases, and 10 bases had no gene match. CDR3 length: 14 amino acids. The CDR3 nucleotides read TGTGCCAGCAGAAAAAAAGGGACTAGTGCTGAGCAGTTCTTC. Its translation is CASRKKGTSAEQFF.

This clonotype was found many times. The chain combines TRBV14 with TRBJ1-2, with TRBD1 matching 12 bases. Per germline, CDR1 SGHDN and CDR2 FVKESK. Unmatched junction bases numbered 7, after V lost 4 bases and J lost 4 bases. This CDR3 spans 16 amino acids. CDR3 in DNA: TGTGCCAGCAGCCCCCTCGGGACAGGGGGCGCCTATGGCTACACCTTC. It specifies CASSPLGTGGAYGYTF.

This clonotype has ten or more counts. This chain uses TRBV5-6 with TRBJ1-2; D ambiguous. Germline V gene data show CDR1 as SGHDT and CDR2 as YYEEEE. CDR3 length: 15 residues. V dropped 1 base and J dropped 7 bases, with 17 bases sitting between them. The CDR3: CASSLLGGMGFGYTF. The CDR3 nucleotides read TGTGCCAGCAGCTTGTTGGGCGGAATGGGTTTTGGCTACACCTTC.

Remarks on this clonotype: A clone one base away is much larger, so this may be a read error. This rearrangement joins TRBV4-3 to TRBJ2-3; D gene uncertain. Germline-derived CDR1 and CDR2 are LGHNA and YSLEER. The CDR3 covers 15 residues. In nucleotides, the CDR3 is TGCGCCAGCAACCAAGAAGGGTTGGGCGTAGATACGCAGTATTTT. Encoded protein: CASNQEGLGVDTQYF.

This chain uses TRBV19 with TRBJ2-3; D unclear. The CDR3 totals 13 residues. V was clipped by 2 bases and J by 6 bases, with 9 bases between them. The V gene's germline CDR1 is LNHDA and CDR2 SQIVND (reference sequence). CDR3 coding DNA: TGTGCCAGTAGTATACTAGTCTTCGATACGCAGTATTTT. Translated: CASSILVFDTQYF.

This clonotype was detected only a few times. This CDR3 is CASSLVGSNTGANVLTF. The CDR3 DNA reads as TGTGCCAGCAGCTTAGTGGGGAGTAACACTGGGGCCAACGTCCTGACTTTC. The chain combines TRBV7-3 with TRBJ2-6; D perhaps matches TRBD2 (5 bases). The CDR3 totals 17 residues. Trimming pared 2 bases from V and 2 bases from J, leaving 13 bases between. Germline CDR1 reads SGHTA; CDR2 reads FQGTGA.

This clonotype has at least ten counts. The chain has TRBV4-3 and TRBJ2-2; D gene uncertain. The V gene lost 0 bases and the J gene lost 7 bases, with 15 bases spanning the gap. Germline CDR1 reads LGHNA; CDR2 reads YSLEER. The CDR3 is made up of 16 amino acids. The CDR3 DNA sequence: TGCGCCAGCAGCCAAGATCTGGGTGGGGAAGGCGGGGAGCTGTTTTTT. The encoded protein is CASSQDLGGEGGELFF.

The chain couples TRBV4-3 to TRBJ1-6; tentatively, D is TRBD1 (5 bases). The CDR3 consists of 16 residues. V lost 1 base, J lost 9 bases, and 16 bases lay in between. Germline-derived CDR1 and CDR2 are LGHNA and YSLEER. In DNA, the CDR3 is TGCGCCAGCAGCCAAGCTACCGGGACCCAACCTTCACCCCTCCACTTT. Its translation is CASSQATGTQPSPLHF.

As for this clonotype: A read error may be the cause here, since a much bigger clone is one base away. The chain employs TRBV24-1 and TRBJ1-5, with 7 bases that match TRBD1. The V and J ends lost 4 bases and 5 bases, in that order; junction bases with no gene match: 7. Germline V gene data show CDR1 as KGHDR and CDR2 as SFDVKD. There are 15 residues in the CDR3. The CDR3 DNA reads TGTGCCACCAGTGACGCGACAGGGTCTGATCAGCCCCAGCATTTT. Protein product: CATSDATGSDQPQHF.

Notes on this clonotype: This may arise from a read error, as a much more abundant clone is one base away. This sequence joins TRBV7-2 and TRBJ1-1; D might be TRBD1 (5 bases). Germline lookup yields CDR1 SGHTA and CDR2 FQGNSA. V lost 5 bases to trimming and J lost 4 bases, with 14 bases between them. This CDR3 region has 14 residues. CDR3 protein: CASSRYGGTTEAFF. The CDR3 DNA sequence: TGTGCCAGCAGCCGATATGGGGGGACCACTGAAGCTTTCTTT. The whole variable domain, filled in from reference TRBV7-2 and TRBJ1-1, reads GAGVSQSPSNKVTEKGKDVELRCDPISGHTALYWYRQSLGQGLEFLIYFQGNSAPDKSGLPSDRFSAERTGGSVSTLTIQRTQQEDSAVYLCASSRYGGTTEAFFGQGTRLTVV.

The table lists this clonotype with many counts. This chain joins TRBV7-8 and TRBJ1-1; D is possibly TRBD1 (6 bases). The CDR3 spans 14 residues. Germline V gene data show CDR1 as SGHVS and CDR2 as FQNEAQ. Trimming removed 5 bases from V and 4 bases from J, with 14 bases in between. CDR3 residues: CASSQRGGSTEAFF. The CDR3 DNA is TGTGCCAGCAGCCAGAGGGGGGGCAGCACTGAAGCTTTCTTT. The full variable domain, with the rest looked up from reference TRBV7-8 and TRBJ1-1, is GAGVSQSPRYKVAKRGQDVALRCDPISGHVSLFWYQQALGQGPEFLTYFQNEAQLDKSGLPSDRFFAERPEGSVSTLKIQRTQQEDSAVYLCASSQRGGSTEAFFGQGTRLTVV.

This clonotype was seen repeatedly, ten times or more. The V call is TRBV20-1, the J call TRBJ1-3; D is unresolved. The CDR3 is 15 amino acids. V was cut by 2 bases and J by 2 bases, with 13 bases left in between. Germline values: CDR1 DFQATT, CDR2 SNEGSKA (reference sequence). Here the CDR3 reads CSARRSLVPGNTIYF. The CDR3 DNA is TGCAGTGCTAGACGGTCACTTGTCCCTGGAAACACCATATATTTT.

This clonotype has a count of ten or more. The rearrangement links TRBV7-3 to TRBJ1-1, with D possibly TRBD1 on 6 matching bases. The CDR3 extends over 14 amino acids. Trimming cost V 2 bases and J 2 bases, with 9 bases left between them. CDR1 and CDR2 from the germline V gene are SGHTA and FQGTGA. The CDR3 sequence: CASSLGQQNTEAFF. Here the CDR3 DNA reads TGTGCCAGCAGCTTAGGACAGCAAAACACTGAAGCTTTCTTT.

The chain joins TRBV5-1 to TRBJ1-1; 10 bases are shared with TRBD1. CDR3 length: 17 amino acids. The V gene end was trimmed by 4 bases and the J gene end by 1 base; junction bases not matched to a gene: 10. The V gene's germline CDR1 is SGHRS and CDR2 YFSETQ. The CDR3 nucleotides are TGCGCCAGCAGCCCGGACAGGGGGACCCGACCGAACACTGAAGCTTTCTTT. Translated: CASSPDRGTRPNTEAFF.

This clonotype was recorded at least ten times. This chain links TRBV29-1 with TRBJ2-3, with unresolved D. Germline V gives CDR1 SQVTM, CDR2 ANQGSEA. CDR3 size: 10 residues. Deletions cut 7 bases from V and 7 bases from J, with 9 bases between. The CDR3 DNA reads as TGCAGCGGACGTATGAATACGCAGTATTTT. It specifies CSGRMNTQYF.

This clonotype was seen ten or more times. The chain uses TRBV4-2 and TRBJ2-5; unclear D gene. This CDR3 spans 14 amino acids. V lost 3 bases to trimming and J lost 2 bases, with 10 bases between them. Germline V CDR1 and CDR2: LGHNA, YNFKEQ. The CDR3 bases are TGTGCCAGCAGCCAGAATCTTGGGCAAGAGACCCAGTACTTC. Its protein product is CASSQNLGQETQYF.

This clonotype was recorded many times. The chain carries TRBV2 and TRBJ2-3; 8 bases line up with TRBD2. The CDR3 loop spans 15 amino acids. V was pared by 5 bases and J by 4 bases, with 8 bases of the junction left unmatched. The V gene's germline CDR1 is SNHLY and CDR2 FYNNEI. The CDR3 DNA reads TGTGCCAGCAGTCCCGGGACTAGGTCATCAGATACGCAGTATTTT. Its protein is CASSPGTRSSDTQYF. Filled out from reference TRBV2 and TRBJ2-3, the complete variable domain reads EPEVTQTPSHQVTQMGQEVILRCVPISNHLYFYWYRQILGQKVEFLVSFYNNEISEKSEIFDDQFSVERPDGSNFTLKIRSTKLEDSAMYFCASSPGTRSSDTQYFGPGTRLTVL.

This clonotype was detected ten times or more. This rearrangement joins TRBV6-1 to TRBJ2-7; D perhaps matches TRBD1 (5 bases). Germline-derived CDR1 and CDR2 are MNHNS and SASEGT. Trimming took off 1 base at V and 2 bases at J, with 9 bases between the two ends. CDR3 length: 14 residues. The CDR3 sequence is CASSEEGPTYEQYF. CDR3 coding DNA: TGTGCCAGCAGTGAAGAGGGGCCGACCTACGAGCAGTACTTC.

This clonotype was seen ten or more times. The V gene is TRBV12-3 or TRBV12-4, the J gene TRBJ2-1; 8 bases map to TRBD2. The CDR3 spans 14 residues. V lost 5 bases, J lost 6 bases, and 6 bases stayed unmatched. The CDR3 DNA follows: TGTGCCAGCAGTCCGGGGGGGTCCGGCAATGAGCAGTTCTTC. Amino acids: CASSPGGSGNEQFF.